One and the same sample provided the 9 T cell receptor beta chains below, sequenced in a study of T cell repertoires in cytomegalovirus infection. TCRdb analysed the reads with MiXCR anew, one entry per CDR3 protein. The sample has about 310,000 distinct CDR3 sequences, around 9.1% seen once. The specimen sequenced was PBMCs. Source of these receptors: a human donor in good health (CMV status not recorded). Some clones in this sample may be carry-over from other donors' samples.

Ten or more counts support this clonotype. The chain has TRBV5-1 and TRBJ2-3, with D tentatively TRBD1 (5 bases). Germline V CDR1 and CDR2: SGHRS, YFSETQ. This CDR3 is 14 amino acids long. The germline V and J ends were trimmed by 6 bases and 2 bases, with 13 bases remaining between them. In DNA, the CDR3 is TGCGCCAGCAAACAGGTTATGGACACAGATACGCAGTATTTT. Translated, it gives CASKQVMDTDTQYF.

This clonotype was seen a handful of times. The V and J genes are TRBV2 and TRBJ1-5; D not resolved. The CDR3 sequence is 12 residues long. Trimming took off 5 bases at V and 9 bases at J, with 11 bases between the two ends. Germline-derived CDR1 and CDR2 are SNHLY and FYNNEI. The CDR3 nucleotides read TGTGCCAGCAGTCCCGACGAGGTGCCCCAGCATTTT. Its protein product is CASSPDEVPQHF.

This clonotype was observed a few times. The CDR3 protein is CASSRAQGSYNEQFF. CDR3 coding DNA: TGTGCCAGCAGCCGGGCTCAGGGTTCCTACAATGAGCAGTTCTTC. The rearrangement uses TRBV4-2 and TRBJ2-1; D might be TRBD1 (5 bases). Germline V gene data show CDR1 as LGHNA and CDR2 as YNFKEQ. Trimming pared 4 bases from V and 1 base from J, leaving 11 bases between. The CDR3 contains 15 residues.

The V gene is TRBV12-3 or TRBV12-4, the J gene TRBJ1-5; D unresolved. The V end lost 5 bases, the J end lost 7 bases, and 9 bases lay between the germline ends. CDR3 size: 12 residues. The CDR3 loop reads CASSRGRQPQHF. The CDR3 DNA is TGTGCCAGCAGTCGAGGACGGCAGCCCCAGCATTTT.

This clonotype was found many times. The chain couples TRBV20-1 to TRBJ2-7; D gene uncertain. The CDR3 is 17 residues long. V lost 3 bases and J 0 bases, leaving 21 bases between the germline ends. Germline V CDR1 and CDR2: DFQATT, SNEGSKA (reference sequence). The CDR3 loop is CSASAGYRPLSSYEQYF. CDR3 nucleotide sequence: TGCAGTGCTAGCGCAGGATACCGACCATTAAGCTCCTACGAGCAGTACTTC.

This clonotype was detected many times. The chain recombines TRBV5-4 with TRBJ1-2, with 9 nucleotides matching TRBD1. Germline V lookup: CDR1 SGHNT, CDR2 YYREEE (reference sequence). This CDR3 spans 16 amino acids. V was pared by 5 bases and J by 8 bases, with 16 bases of the junction left unmatched. CDR3 coding DNA: TGTGCCAGCAGTTCCGGGACAGGGACCTTTAATGGCGGCTACACCTTC. Translating gives CASSSGTGTFNGGYTF.

Ten or more counts support this clonotype. The chain combines TRBV6-2 or TRBV6-3 with TRBJ2-1; D may match TRBD1 or TRBD2 (5 bases each). Germline V gene data show CDR1 as MNHEY and CDR2 as SVGEGT. V lost 6 bases to trimming and J lost 3 bases, with 18 bases between them. CDR3 length: 16 residues. CDR3 in amino acids: CASSFPPGRRYNEQFF. The DNA of the CDR3 is TGTGCCAGCAGCTTCCCACCGGGACGGCGCTACAATGAGCAGTTCTTC.

This clonotype was detected many times. The rearrangement uses TRBV28 and TRBJ2-7; 7 nucleotides match TRBD1. This CDR3 is 16 amino acids long. Germline trimming cut 3 bases from V and 1 base from J; bases unmatched to any gene: 9. Germline V CDR1 and CDR2: MDHEN, SYDVKM. The CDR3 DNA follows: TGTGCCAGCAGTTTCGGACAGGCTGACACATCCTACGAGCAGTACGTC. This translates into CASSFGQADTSYEQYV.

This clonotype showed up just a few times. V is TRBV29-1 and J is TRBJ2-1, with 7 bases that match TRBD2. The J segment lost 12 bases and the V segment lost 3 bases, leaving 20 bases of the junction unmatched. The CDR3 loop spans 16 amino acids. Germline V gene sequence: CDR1 SQVTM, CDR2 ANQGSEA. CDR3 in DNA: TGCAGCGTTGATGGTGTGCTACTGGCCGTAGGCGGGGGGCAGTTCTTC. It encodes CSVDGVLLAVGGGQFF.